This T cell receptor (beta chain) was sequenced during a study of naive and memory T cell subsets. Study-wide findings and caveats: TCR counts from RNA may reflect activation-linked expression changes. Findings for naive and memory subsets could not be checked against ground truth. Especially in CD8 cells, naive repertoires contained a few larger clonotypes, possibly CD45RA-re-expressing memory cells. Clonotypes are single alpha or beta chains, not paired receptors.

An equimolar mix of two oligonucleotides served as the beta constant-region primer for TRBC1 and TRBC2. The ligated cDNA underwent four PCR rounds using SP2 and nested alpha and beta constant-region primers. A 12-nucleotide UMI and the SP2 primer were added to the cDNA 3' end by oligonucleotide ligation. Via MiXCR, TCRdb re-called the UMI-ligation and nested PCR reads, giving one row per CDR3 protein. The sample has about 160,000 distinct CDR3 sequences, roughly 23% seen once. There are many counts of this clonotype. As yet, its antigen is unknown. CDR3 size: 14 residues. Losses at the gene ends were 6 bases for V and 10 bases for J; bases not matched to a gene: 9.

Sequencing was carried out using naive CD4+ T cells from blood. The clonotype originates from a human donor in good health. This chain connects TRBV12-3 or TRBV12-4 to TRBJ2-1; 10 bases match TRBD1. CDR3 amino acids: CASRPDRGGREQFF. The CDR3 DNA sequence: TGTGCCAGCAGACCGGACAGGGGGGGTAGAGAGCAGTTCTTC.